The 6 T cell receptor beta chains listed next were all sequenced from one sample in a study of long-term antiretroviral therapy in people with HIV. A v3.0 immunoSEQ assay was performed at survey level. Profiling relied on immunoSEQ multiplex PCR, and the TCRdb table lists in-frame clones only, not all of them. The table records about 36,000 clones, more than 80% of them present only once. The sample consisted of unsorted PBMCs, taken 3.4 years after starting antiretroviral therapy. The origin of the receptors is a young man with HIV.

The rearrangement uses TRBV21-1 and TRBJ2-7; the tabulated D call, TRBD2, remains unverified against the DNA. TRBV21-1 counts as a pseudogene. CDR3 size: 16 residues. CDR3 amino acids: CASSKDYSGWSYEQYF. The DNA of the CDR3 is TGTGCCAGCAGCAAAGACTATAGCGGGTGGTCCTACGAGCAGTACTTC.

As DNA, the CDR3 is TGCGCCAGCAGCCATCCGGGACAGGGGGGCTACGAGCAGTACTTC. Translating it yields CASSHPGQGGYEQYF. This chain joins TRBV4-1 and TRBJ2-7, with 11 bases matching TRBD1. Unmatched junction bases numbered 4, after V lost 3 bases and J lost 3 bases. CDR3 length equals 15 residues. Germline V CDR1 and CDR2: MGHRA, YSYEKL.

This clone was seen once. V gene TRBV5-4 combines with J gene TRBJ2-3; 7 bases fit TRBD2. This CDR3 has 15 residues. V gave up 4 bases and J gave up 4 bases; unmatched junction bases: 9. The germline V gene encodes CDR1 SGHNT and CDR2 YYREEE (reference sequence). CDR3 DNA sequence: TGTGCCAGCAGCCCCCCCAGCGGGACGGCAGATACGCAGTATTTT. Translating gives CASSPPSGTADTQYF.

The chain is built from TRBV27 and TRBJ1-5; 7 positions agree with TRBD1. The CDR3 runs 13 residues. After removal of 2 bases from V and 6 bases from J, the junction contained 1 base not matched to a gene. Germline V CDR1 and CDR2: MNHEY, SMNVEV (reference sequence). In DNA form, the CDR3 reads TGTGCCAGCAGTTTAGCAGGGGGTCAGCCCCAGCATTTT. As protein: CASSLAGGQPQHF.

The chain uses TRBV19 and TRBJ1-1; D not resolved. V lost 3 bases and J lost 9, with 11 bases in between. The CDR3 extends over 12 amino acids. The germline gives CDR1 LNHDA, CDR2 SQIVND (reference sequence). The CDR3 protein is CASSIGTAQAFF. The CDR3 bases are TGTGCCAGTAGTATTGGTACAGCCCAAGCTTTCTTT.

The CDR3 bases are TGCGCCAGCAGCGTTACGGGAGGGGGTAATGAGCAGTTCTTC. Translation gives CASSVTGGGNEQFF. The genes are TRBV5-1 and TRBJ2-1; 8 bases map to TRBD2. The CDR3 consists of 14 residues. CDR1 is SGHRS and CDR2 is YFSETQ in the germline V gene. The J segment lost 7 bases and the V segment lost 4 bases, leaving 7 bases of the junction unmatched.